Here is one TCR beta chain with its context. The antigen is undetermined. This entry is derived from a study of T cells in Graves' hyperthyroidism and ophthalmopathy. Whole-study results and caveats: Most thyroid clonotypes with frequency above 0.001 were detected in blood. Through a model of 13 V-J features, ophthalmopathy was separated from stable hyperthyroidism.

Uncontrolled infection, other autoimmune disease, pregnancy or lactation barred patients from enrollment. The CDR3 regions of TCR beta were amplified from RNA transcripts. First-round RT-PCR with HTBI primers amplified the TCR CDR3 region. TCRdb processed the multiplex PCR reads anew with MiXCR; each CDR3 protein has one entry. This table has about 560,000 distinct CDR3 sequences, approximately 16% appearing once. Deletions cut 5 bases from V and 2 bases from J, with 8 bases between. The CDR3 runs to 13 residues. Germline loops: CDR1 LGHDT, CDR2 YNNKEL (reference sequence). The rearrangement links TRBV3-1 to TRBJ2-3, with D unresolved. This TCR derives from a woman younger than 35 with Graves' hyperthyroidism. Sequencing was carried out using blood. CDR3 amino acids: CASSSDHTDTQYF. In nucleotides, the CDR3 is TGTGCCAGCAGCTCTGACCACACAGATACGCAGTATTTT.